What follows are 10 T cell receptor beta chains derived from one specimen sequenced in a study of beta chain features in type 1 diabetes. cDNA synthesis used the whole RNA isolate, giving expressed TCRB sequences. The protocol was immunoSEQ multiplex PCR, while the TCRdb copy is restricted to in-frame clones and leaves out a portion. The sample carries about 150,000 clones, roughly 8.1% recorded once. Source material: central memory CD4+ T cells from blood. These TCRs come from a man aged 18 to 29 in good health.

This clone was observed a few times. V and J are TRBV9 and TRBJ2-2; 9 nucleotides align to TRBD2. Germline CDR1 is SGDLS and CDR2 is YYNGEE. V lost 2 bases, J lost 6 bases, and 11 bases stayed unmatched. This CDR3 is built from 17 residues. The CDR3 DNA follows: TGTGCCAGCAGCGTCTTTCTTAGCGGGAGAAGATCCGGGGAGCTGTTTTTT. This translates into CASSVFLSGRRSGELFF.

Note on this clone: The sample holds other DNA sequences that translate to the same CDR3. This rearrangement joins TRBV7-8 to TRBJ1-5; 9 bases are shared with TRBD1. The CDR3 covers 15 residues. After removal of 5 bases from V and 4 bases from J, the junction contained 6 bases not matched to a gene. The germline CDR1 and CDR2 sequences are SGHVS and FQNEAQ. This CDR3 reads CASSRGGTGNQPQHF. The CDR3 bases are TGTGCCAGCAGCCGAGGGGGGACAGGGAATCAGCCCCAGCATTTT.

V usage is TRBV30 and J usage is TRBJ1-5; the D gene is possibly TRBD1 (5 bases). V lost 0 bases and J lost 9, with 18 bases in between. CDR1 is GTSNPN and CDR2 is SVGIG in the germline V gene (reference sequence). The CDR3 length is 15 residues. The CDR3 spells CAWSVSGSGDGPQHF. The CDR3 DNA follows: TGTGCCTGGAGTGTGAGTGGCAGCGGGGACGGGCCCCAGCATTTT.

This clone was recorded a few times. The gene calls are TRBV7-3 and TRBJ2-5; D gene unclear. The germline V gene has CDR1 SGHTA and CDR2 FQGTGA. Trimming removed 5 bases at V and 5 bases at J, with 15 bases between. This CDR3 contains 14 residues. The CDR3 protein is CASSPQPRSETQYF. Written as DNA, the CDR3 is TGTGCCAGCAGCCCTCAGCCTAGGTCCGAGACCCAGTACTTC.

In regard to this clone: This sample also contains other DNA sequences that code for the same CDR3. The chain recombines TRBV4-3 with TRBJ1-2, with 7 bases identical to TRBD1. Germline V gene sequence: CDR1 LGHNA, CDR2 YSLEER. The CDR3 runs to 16 residues. V trimming: 0 bases; J trimming: 2 bases; junction bases outside the gene matches: 6. The DNA for the CDR3 is TGCGCCAGCAGCCAAGATTGGGGCAGGGGGAACTATGGCTACACCTTC. Translation: CASSQDWGRGNYGYTF.

The chain recombines TRBV9 with TRBJ2-7; 10 bases map to TRBD1. This CDR3 is built from 15 residues. Germline V CDR1 and CDR2: SGDLS, YYNGEE. V was clipped by 3 bases and J by 3 bases; unmatched bases: 6. The DNA for the CDR3 is TGTGCCAGCAGCGCCGGGACAGGGGCTTTCTACGAGCAGTACTTC. It encodes CASSAGTGAFYEQYF. The full variable domain, completed using reference TRBV9 and TRBJ2-7, is DSGVTQTPKHLITATGQRVTLRCSPRSGDLSVYWYQQSLDQGLQFLIQYYNGEERAKGNILERFSAQQFPDLHSELNLSSLELGDSALYFCASSAGTGAFYEQYFGPGTRLTVT.

This clone was seen a handful of times. This chain uses TRBV6-1 with TRBJ1-2; perhaps TRBD1 as D (5 bases). This CDR3 is built from 13 residues. The V gene's germline CDR1 is MNHNS and CDR2 SASEGT. With 3 bases removed from V and 3 bases from J, the gap between germline ends came to 8 bases. In nucleotides, the CDR3 is TGTGCCAGCAGTGACAGGGCGGACTATGGCTACACCTTC. It is translated as CASSDRADYGYTF.

This clone was detected only a few times. V and J are TRBV2 and TRBJ1-2; tentatively, D is TRBD1 (5 bases). Germline CDR1 SNHLY, CDR2 FYNNEI. The V and J ends lost 2 bases and 8 bases respectively, with 12 bases between them. The CDR3 spans 13 residues. Here the CDR3 DNA reads TGTGCCAGCAGTGAAAGGGGAAATGAAGGCTACACCTTC. It codes for CASSERGNEGYTF.

The rearrangement joins TRBV30 to TRBJ2-2; 7 nucleotides agree with TRBD1. The J segment lost 6 bases and the V segment lost 0 bases, leaving 4 bases of the junction unmatched. The CDR3 sequence is 14 residues long. The germline gives CDR1 GTSNPN, CDR2 SVGIG (reference sequence). The CDR3 DNA sequence: TGTGCCTGGAGTGTACGAGGGGGCTCCGGGGAGCTGTTTTTT. This sequence encodes CAWSVRGGSGELFF.

This clone was seen a few times. The genes are TRBV5-1 and TRBJ2-5; D might be TRBD1 (6 bases). From germline, CDR1 is SGHRS and CDR2 YFSETQ. The ends were cut back, 5 bases at V and 3 bases at J, with 11 bases in the middle. There are 13 residues in the CDR3. DNA of the CDR3: TGCGCCAGCAGTCGACAGGAAAAAGAGACCCAGTACTTC. Protein sequence: CASSRQEKETQYF.